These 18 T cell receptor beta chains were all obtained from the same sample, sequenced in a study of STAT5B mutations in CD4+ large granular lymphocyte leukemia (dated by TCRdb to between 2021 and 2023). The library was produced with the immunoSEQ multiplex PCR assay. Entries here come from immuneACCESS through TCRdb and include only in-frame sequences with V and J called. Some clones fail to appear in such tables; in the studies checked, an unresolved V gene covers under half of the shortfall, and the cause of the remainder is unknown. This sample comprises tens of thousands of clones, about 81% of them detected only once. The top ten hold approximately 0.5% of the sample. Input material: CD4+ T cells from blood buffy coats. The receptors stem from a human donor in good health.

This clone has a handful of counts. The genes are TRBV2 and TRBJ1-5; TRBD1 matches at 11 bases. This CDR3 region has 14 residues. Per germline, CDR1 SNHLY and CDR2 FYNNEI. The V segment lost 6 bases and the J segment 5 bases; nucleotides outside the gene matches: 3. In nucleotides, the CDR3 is TGTGCCAGCAGGGGACAGGGGGGGGATCAGCCCCAGCATTTT. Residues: CASRGQGGDQPQHF.

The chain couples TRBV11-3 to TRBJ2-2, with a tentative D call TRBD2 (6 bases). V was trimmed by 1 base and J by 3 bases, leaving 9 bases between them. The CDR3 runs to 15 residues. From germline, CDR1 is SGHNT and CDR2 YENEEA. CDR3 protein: CASSLVGTDTGELFF. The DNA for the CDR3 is TGTGCCAGCAGCTTAGTGGGGACTGACACCGGGGAGCTGTTTTTT.

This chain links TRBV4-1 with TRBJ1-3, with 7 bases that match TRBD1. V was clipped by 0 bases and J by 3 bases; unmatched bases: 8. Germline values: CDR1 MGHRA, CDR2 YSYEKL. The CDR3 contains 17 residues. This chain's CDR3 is CASSQDRFRDSGNTIYF. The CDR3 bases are TGCGCCAGCAGCCAAGATCGGTTTCGGGACAGTGGAAACACCATATATTTT.

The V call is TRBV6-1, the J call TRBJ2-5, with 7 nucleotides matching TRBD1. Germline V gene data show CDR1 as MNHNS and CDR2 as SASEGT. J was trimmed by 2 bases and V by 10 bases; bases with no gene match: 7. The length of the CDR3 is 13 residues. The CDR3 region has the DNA TGTGCCACCCCGGGACAGAGTCAAGAGACCCAGTACTTC. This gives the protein CATPGQSQETQYF.

The CDR3: CASSLIPRTSGWEQYF. CDR3 coding DNA: TGTGCCAGCAGTCTCATACCCCGGACTAGCGGTTGGGAGCAGTACTTC. This chain links TRBV27 with TRBJ2-7; TRBD2 agrees at 10 bases. This CDR3 is built from 16 residues. CDR1 and CDR2 from the germline V gene are MNHEY and SMNVEV (reference sequence). V was pared by 5 bases and J by 7 bases, with 14 bases of the junction left unmatched.

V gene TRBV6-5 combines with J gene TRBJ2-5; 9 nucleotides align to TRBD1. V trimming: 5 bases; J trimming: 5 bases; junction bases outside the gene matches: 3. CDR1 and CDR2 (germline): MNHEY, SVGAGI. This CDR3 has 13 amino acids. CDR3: CASSVQGAETQYF. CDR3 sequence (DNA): TGTGCCAGCAGTGTACAGGGGGCTGAGACCCAGTACTTC.

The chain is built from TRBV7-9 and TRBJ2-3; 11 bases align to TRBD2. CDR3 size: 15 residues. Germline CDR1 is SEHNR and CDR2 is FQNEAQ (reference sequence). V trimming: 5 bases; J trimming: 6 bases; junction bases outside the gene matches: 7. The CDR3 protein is CASSPGLAEADTQYF. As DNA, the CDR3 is TGTGCCAGCAGCCCGGGACTAGCGGAAGCGGATACGCAGTATTTT.

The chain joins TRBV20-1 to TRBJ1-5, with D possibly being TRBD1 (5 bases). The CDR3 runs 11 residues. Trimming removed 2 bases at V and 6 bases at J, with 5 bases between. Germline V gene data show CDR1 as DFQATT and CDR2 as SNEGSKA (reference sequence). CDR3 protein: CSARRGQPQHF. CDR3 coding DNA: TGCAGTGCTAGAAGGGGTCAGCCCCAGCATTTT.

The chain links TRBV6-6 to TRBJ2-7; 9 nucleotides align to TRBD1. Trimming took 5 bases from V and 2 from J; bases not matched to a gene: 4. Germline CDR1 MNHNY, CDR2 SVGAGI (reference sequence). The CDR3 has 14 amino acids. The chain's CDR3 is CASSNRQGAYEQYF. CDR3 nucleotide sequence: TGTGCCAGCAGTAACAGACAGGGGGCCTACGAGCAGTACTTC.

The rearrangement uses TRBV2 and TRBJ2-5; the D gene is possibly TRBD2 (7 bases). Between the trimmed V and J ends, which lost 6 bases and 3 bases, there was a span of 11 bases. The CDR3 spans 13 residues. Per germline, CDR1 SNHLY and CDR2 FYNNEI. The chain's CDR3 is CASSRGGEETQYF. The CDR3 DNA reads TGTGCCAGCAGCCGAGGGGGGGAAGAGACCCAGTACTTC.

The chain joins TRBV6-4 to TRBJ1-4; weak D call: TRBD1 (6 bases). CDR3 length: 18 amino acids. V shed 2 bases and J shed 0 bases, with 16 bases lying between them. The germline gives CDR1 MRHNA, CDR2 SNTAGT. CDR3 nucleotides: TGTGCCAGCAGTGACCCCGGAGGGGACAAGGCAACTAATGAAAAACTGTTTTTT. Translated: CASSDPGGDKATNEKLFF.

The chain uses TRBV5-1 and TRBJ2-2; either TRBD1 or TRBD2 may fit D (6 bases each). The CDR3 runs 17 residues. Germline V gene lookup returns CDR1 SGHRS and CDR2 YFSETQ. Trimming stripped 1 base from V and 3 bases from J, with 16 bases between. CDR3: CASSLRPRGGDTGELFF. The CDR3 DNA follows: TGCGCCAGCAGCTTGCGCCCCAGGGGAGGCGACACCGGGGAGCTGTTTTTT.

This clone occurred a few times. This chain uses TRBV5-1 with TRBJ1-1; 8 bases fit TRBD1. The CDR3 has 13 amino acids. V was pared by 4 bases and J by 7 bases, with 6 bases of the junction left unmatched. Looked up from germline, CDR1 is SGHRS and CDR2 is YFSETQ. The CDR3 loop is CASSVQGGYEAFF. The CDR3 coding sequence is TGCGCCAGCAGCGTACAGGGGGGCTATGAAGCTTTCTTT. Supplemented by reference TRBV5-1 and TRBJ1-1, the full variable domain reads KAGVTQTPRYLIKTRGQQVTLSCSPISGHRSVSWYQQTPGQGLQFLFEYFSETQRNKGNFPGRFSGRQFSNSRSEMNVSTLELGDSALYLCASSVQGGYEAFFGQGTRLTVV.

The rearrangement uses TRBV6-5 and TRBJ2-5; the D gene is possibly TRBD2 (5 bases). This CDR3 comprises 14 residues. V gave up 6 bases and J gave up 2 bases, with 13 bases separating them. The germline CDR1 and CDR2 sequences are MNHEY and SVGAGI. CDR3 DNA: TGTGCCAGCAGGGAGGCAGGAGCTCAAGAGACCCAGTACTTC. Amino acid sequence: CASREAGAQETQYF.

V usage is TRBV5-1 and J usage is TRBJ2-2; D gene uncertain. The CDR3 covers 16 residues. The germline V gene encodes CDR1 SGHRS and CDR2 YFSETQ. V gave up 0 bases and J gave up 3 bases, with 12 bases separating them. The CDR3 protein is CASSLGANLDTGELFF. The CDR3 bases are TGCGCCAGCAGCTTGGGGGCAAATCTCGACACCGGGGAGCTGTTTTTT.

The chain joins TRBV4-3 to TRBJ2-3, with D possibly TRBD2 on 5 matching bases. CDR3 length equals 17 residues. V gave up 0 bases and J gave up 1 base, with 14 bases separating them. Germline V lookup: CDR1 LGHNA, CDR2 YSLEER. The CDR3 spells CASSQEARGAGTDTQYF. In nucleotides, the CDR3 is TGCGCCAGCAGCCAAGAGGCCCGGGGAGCAGGCACAGATACGCAGTATTTT.

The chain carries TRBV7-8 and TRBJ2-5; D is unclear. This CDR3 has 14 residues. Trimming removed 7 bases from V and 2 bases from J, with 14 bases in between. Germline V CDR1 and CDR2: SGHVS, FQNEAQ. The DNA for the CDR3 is TGTGCCAGCAACTCCTACCCGATTCAAGAGACCCAGTACTTC. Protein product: CASNSYPIQETQYF.

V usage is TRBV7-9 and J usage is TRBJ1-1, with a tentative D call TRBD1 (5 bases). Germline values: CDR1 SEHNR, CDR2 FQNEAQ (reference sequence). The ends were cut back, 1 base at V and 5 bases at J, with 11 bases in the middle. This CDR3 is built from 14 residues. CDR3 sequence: CASSLGLGETEAFF. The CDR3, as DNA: TGTGCCAGCAGCTTAGGTTTAGGGGAGACTGAAGCTTTCTTT.